The 23 T cell receptor beta chains in this list originate from one sample, sequenced in a study of control samples from healthy donors and cancer patients. Libraries were prepared by immunoSEQ multiplex PCR; TCRdb keeps only in-frame clonotypes and omits some of them. Among about 410,000 clones listed, approximately 90% were seen once. The sequencing input was PBMCs. Source of these receptors: a man aged 40-49 years with head and neck cancer.

This chain connects TRBV3-1 (or the pseudogene TRBV3-2) to TRBJ2-1; possible D gene TRBD1, 6 bases. V lost 0 bases to trimming and J lost 7 bases, with 13 bases between them. This CDR3 spans 15 amino acids. The germline V gene encodes CDR1 LGHDT and CDR2 YNNKEL (reference sequence). CDR3 protein: CASSQDVARGNEQFF. CDR3 DNA: TGTGCCAGCAGCCAAGATGTAGCCAGGGGAAATGAGCAGTTCTTC.

The chain has TRBV5-6 and TRBJ1-6; a possible D gene is TRBD1 (5 bases). CDR1 and CDR2 (germline): SGHDT, YYEEEE. The CDR3 covers 17 residues. The germline V and J ends were trimmed by 3 bases and 2 bases, with 15 bases remaining between them. The CDR3 spells CASSSGPRVPYNSPLHF. The CDR3 DNA follows: TGTGCCAGCAGCTCGGGACCTAGGGTCCCCTATAATTCACCCCTCCACTTT.

This chain uses TRBV28 with TRBJ2-7; 7 positions agree with TRBD1. Germline V gives CDR1 MDHEN, CDR2 SYDVKM. This CDR3 spans 15 amino acids. V lost 5 bases, J lost 2 bases, and 9 bases stayed unmatched. CDR3 protein: CASSPRTGEAYEQYF. In DNA, the CDR3 is TGTGCCAGCAGTCCCCGGACAGGCGAAGCCTACGAGCAGTACTTC. The variable domain in full, completed from reference TRBV28 and TRBJ2-7, reads DVKVTQSSRYLVKRTGEKVFLECVQDMDHENMFWYRQDPGLGLRLIYFSYDVKMKEKGDIPEGYSVSREKKERFSLILESASTNQTSMYLCASSPRTGEAYEQYFGPGTRLTVT.

The V gene is TRBV7-2, the J gene TRBJ2-5; D is unresolved. The CDR3 is made up of 16 amino acids. The V end was cut by 1 base, the J end by 1 base, with 13 bases between. Germline V CDR1 and CDR2: SGHTA, FQGNSA. This chain's CDR3 is CASSLVGRITQETQYF. In DNA, the CDR3 is TGTGCCAGCAGCTTAGTGGGCAGAATAACCCAAGAGACCCAGTACTTC.

This rearrangement joins TRBV2 to TRBJ1-4; D call uncertain. CDR3 length equals 14 residues. Looked up from germline, CDR1 is SNHLY and CDR2 is FYNNEI. V was cut by 2 bases and J by 4 bases, with 8 bases left in between. The chain's CDR3 is CASSEPQNNEKLFF. The DNA for the CDR3 is TGTGCCAGCAGTGAACCCCAGAATAATGAAAAACTGTTTTTT. The whole variable domain, filled in from reference TRBV2 and TRBJ1-4, reads EPEVTQTPSHQVTQMGQEVILRCVPISNHLYFYWYRQILGQKVEFLVSFYNNEISEKSEIFDDQFSVERPDGSNFTLKIRSTKLEDSAMYFCASSEPQNNEKLFFGSGTQLSVL.

This chain joins TRBV11-1 and TRBJ2-2; D is undetermined. This CDR3 region has 13 residues. Germline V gene sequence: CDR1 SGHAT, CDR2 FQDESV (reference sequence). V was pared by 2 bases and J by 6 bases, with 7 bases between. Written as DNA, the CDR3 is TGTGCCAGCAGCTTAATTATGGCCGGGGAGCTGTTTTTT. Translation: CASSLIMAGELFF. The full variable domain, its missing parts supplied by reference TRBV11-1 and TRBJ2-2, is EAEVAQSPRYKITEKSQAVAFWCDPISGHATLYWYRQILGQGPELLVQFQDESVVDDSQLPKDRFSAERLKGVDSTLKIQPAELGDSAMYLCASSLIMAGELFFGEGSRLTVL.

This chain links TRBV9 with TRBJ1-2; TRBD1 agrees at 7 bases. The V segment lost 0 bases and the J segment 8 bases; nucleotides outside the gene matches: 7. The CDR3 extends over 14 amino acids. Germline V gene lookup returns CDR1 SGDLS and CDR2 YYNGEE. This chain's CDR3 is CASSVEDRRSGYTF. The CDR3 DNA follows: TGTGCCAGCAGCGTAGAGGACAGGAGGAGCGGCTACACCTTC. The variable domain in full, with the rest retrieved from reference TRBV9 and TRBJ1-2, is DSGVTQTPKHLITATGQRVTLRCSPRSGDLSVYWYQQSLDQGLQFLIQYYNGEERAKGNILERFSAQQFPDLHSELNLSSLELGDSALYFCASSVEDRRSGYTFGSGTRLTVV.

Here the CDR3 DNA reads TGTGCCAGCAGCTCTCGGACTAGCGGGAGCAATGAGCAGTTCTTC. It specifies CASSSRTSGSNEQFF. J is TRBJ2-1 and V is TRBV7-9; 13 bases align to TRBD2. The CDR3 length is 15 residues. V was clipped by 4 bases and J by 6 bases; unmatched bases: 3. Germline CDR1 reads SEHNR; CDR2 reads FQNEAQ (reference sequence).

The chain is built from TRBV6-4 and TRBJ1-6; no firm D call. CDR3 size: 9 residues. Germline-derived CDR1 and CDR2 are MRHNA and SNTAGT. Trimming stripped 7 bases from V and 13 bases from J, with 5 bases between. The CDR3 is CASICPLHF. Written as DNA, the CDR3 is TGTGCCAGCATTTGTCCCCTCCACTTT.

This chain uses TRBV5-1 with TRBJ2-7; D assignment may be TRBD1 or TRBD2 (6 bases each). This CDR3 has 14 residues. Germline-derived CDR1 and CDR2 are SGHRS and YFSETQ. The V gene lost 3 bases and the J gene lost 2 bases, with 12 bases spanning the gap. CDR3 in amino acids: CASSSGGKTYEQYF. The CDR3 nucleotides are TGCGCCAGCAGCTCCGGGGGCAAGACCTACGAGCAGTACTTC.

The V gene is TRBV5-6, the J gene TRBJ2-2; 13 bases fit TRBD2. This CDR3 region has 18 residues. The V segment lost 4 bases and the J segment 1 base; nucleotides outside the gene matches: 7. CDR1 is SGHDT and CDR2 is YYEEEE in the germline V gene. CDR3 region: CASSPPGLAGLNTGELFF. CDR3 sequence (DNA): TGTGCCAGCAGCCCACCGGGACTAGCGGGATTGAACACCGGGGAGCTGTTTTTT.

This sequence joins TRBV5-6 and TRBJ1-1; D unclear. The CDR3 sequence is 14 residues long. V was pared by 4 bases and J by 1 base, with 11 bases between. Germline values: CDR1 SGHDT, CDR2 YYEEEE. The CDR3 sequence: CASSPRPGNTEAFF. DNA of the CDR3: TGTGCCAGCAGCCCCCGGCCGGGGAACACTGAAGCTTTCTTT. The full variable domain, rest sourced from reference TRBV5-6 and TRBJ1-1, is DAGVTQSPTHLIKTRGQQVTLRCSPKSGHDTVSWYQQALGQGPQFIFQYYEEEERQRGNFPDRFSGHQFPNYSSELNVNALLLGDSALYLCASSPRPGNTEAFFGQGTRLTVV.

The chain combines TRBV10-3 with TRBJ2-7; D is undetermined. Trimming removed 7 bases from V and 2 bases from J, with 12 bases in between. CDR3 length equals 13 residues. Germline V gene sequence: CDR1 ENHRY, CDR2 SYGVKD. The CDR3 here is CAITETSTYEQYF. DNA of the CDR3: TGTGCCATCACGGAGACGAGTACCTACGAGCAGTACTTC.

The chain links TRBV30 to TRBJ2-7, with D perhaps matching TRBD1 or TRBD2 (6 bases each). The CDR3 consists of 14 residues. The germline CDR1 and CDR2 sequences are GTSNPN and SVGIG (reference sequence). Trimming left V 2 bases short and J 0 bases short, with 11 bases between. The CDR3 DNA reads TGTGCCTGGAGTATAGGGGGGTACTCCTACGAGCAGTACTTC. As protein: CAWSIGGYSYEQYF.

The chain couples TRBV30 to TRBJ2-2; TRBD2 matches at 9 bases. Looked up from germline, CDR1 is GTSNPN and CDR2 is SVGIG (reference sequence). The CDR3 sequence is 19 residues long. The V and J ends lost 5 bases and 3 bases, in that order; junction bases with no gene match: 19. In DNA, the CDR3 is TGTGCCTGGGGGGCCTTTAGACTAGCGGTTGATGGGGACACCGGGGAGCTGTTTTTT. Amino acid sequence: CAWGAFRLAVDGDTGELFF.

This chain joins TRBV4-1 and TRBJ1-4; no reliable D call. This CDR3 has 16 residues. Germline lookup yields CDR1 MGHRA and CDR2 YSYEKL. The V end was cut by 4 bases, the J end by 3 bases, with 15 bases between. CDR3 sequence: CASSRGQNPPNEKLFF. The CDR3 DNA reads as TGCGCCAGCAGCCGTGGCCAGAACCCACCTAATGAAAAACTGTTTTTT.

As to this clone: Other nucleotide sequences in the sample specify the same CDR3. The chain links TRBV4-2 to TRBJ1-4; no clear D. Trimming took off 0 bases at V and 7 bases at J, with 3 bases between the two ends. The CDR3 covers 12 residues. Germline loops: CDR1 LGHNA, CDR2 YNFKEQ. DNA of the CDR3: TGTGCCAGCAGCCAAGATCGTGAAAAACTGTTTTTT. It translates to CASSQDREKLFF.

The rearrangement joins TRBV28 to TRBJ2-6; 8 bases match TRBD1. The J segment lost 4 bases and the V segment lost 7 bases, leaving 6 bases of the junction unmatched. Germline values: CDR1 MDHEN, CDR2 SYDVKM. The CDR3 is made up of 15 amino acids. The CDR3 region has the DNA TGTGCCAGCACCCCGACAGGGGTAGGGGCCAACGTCCTGACTTTC. The encoded protein is CASTPTGVGANVLTF.

The chain combines TRBV7-8 with TRBJ2-2; no firm D call. The CDR3 contains 16 residues. Germline CDR1 and CDR2: SGHVS and FQNEAQ. Trimming left V 1 base short and J 0 bases short, with 9 bases between. The chain's CDR3 is CASSLGRPANTGELFF. For the CDR3, the DNA is TGTGCCAGCAGCTTAGGCCGCCCAGCGAACACCGGGGAGCTGTTTTTT.

The chain uses TRBV29-1 and TRBJ1-1, with D perhaps TRBD1 (5 bases). Trimming took 8 bases from V and 5 from J, leaving 12 bases between them. CDR1 and CDR2 from the germline V gene are SQVTM and ANQGSEA. CDR3 length: 11 residues. Here the CDR3 reads CSFRAETEAFF. Written as DNA, the CDR3 is TGCAGCTTCAGGGCGGAGACTGAAGCTTTCTTT.

The chain employs TRBV7-9 and TRBJ1-2, with D possibly being TRBD1 (6 bases). Germline CDR1 and CDR2: SEHNR and FQNEAQ (reference sequence). Trimming cost V 7 bases and J 4 bases, with 10 bases left between them. The CDR3 length is 12 residues. CDR3 sequence reads: CASTSGAYGYTF. The CDR3 nucleotides read TGTGCCAGCACCTCAGGGGCCTATGGCTACACCTTC.

Comment on this clone: This sample includes further DNA sequences coding for the same CDR3. The chain links TRBV2 to TRBJ1-5; TRBD1 matches 9 bases. Germline V lookup: CDR1 SNHLY, CDR2 FYNNEI. The CDR3 sequence is 14 residues long. V shed 6 bases and J 6 bases; nucleotides not matched to a gene: 6. CDR3 bases: TGTGCCAGCAGCGCGACAGGGGGGAGTCAGCCCCAGCATTTT. Translating it yields CASSATGGSQPQHF. Full variable domain (outside the CDR3, taken from reference TRBV2 and TRBJ1-5): EPEVTQTPSHQVTQMGQEVILRCVPISNHLYFYWYRQILGQKVEFLVSFYNNEISEKSEIFDDQFSVERPDGSNFTLKIRSTKLEDSAMYFCASSATGGSQPQHFGDGTRLSIL.

The CDR3 DNA is TGTGCCACCAGCAAATTGACCGGGACAGGGCGCTATGGCTACACCTTC. Its protein is CATSKLTGTGRYGYTF. The rearrangement links TRBV15 to TRBJ1-2; 9 bases agree with TRBD1. The CDR3 has 16 residues. V was pared by 4 bases and J by 4 bases, with 10 bases of the junction left unmatched. Germline values: CDR1 LNHNV, CDR2 YYDKDF (reference sequence).